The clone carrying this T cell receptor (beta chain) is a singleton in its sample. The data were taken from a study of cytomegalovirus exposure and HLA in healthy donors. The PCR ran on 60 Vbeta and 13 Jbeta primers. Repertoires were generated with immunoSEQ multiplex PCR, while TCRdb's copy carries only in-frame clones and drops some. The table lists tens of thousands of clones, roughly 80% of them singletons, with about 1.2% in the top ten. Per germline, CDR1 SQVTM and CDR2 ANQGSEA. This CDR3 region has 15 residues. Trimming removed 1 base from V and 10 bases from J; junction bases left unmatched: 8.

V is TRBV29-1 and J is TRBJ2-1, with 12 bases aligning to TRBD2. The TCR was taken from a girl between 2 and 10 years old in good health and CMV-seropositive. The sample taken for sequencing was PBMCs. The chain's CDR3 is CSVEGLAGVLGEQFF. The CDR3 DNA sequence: TGCAGCGTTGAAGGACTAGCGGGAGTGCTGGGGGAGCAGTTCTTC.